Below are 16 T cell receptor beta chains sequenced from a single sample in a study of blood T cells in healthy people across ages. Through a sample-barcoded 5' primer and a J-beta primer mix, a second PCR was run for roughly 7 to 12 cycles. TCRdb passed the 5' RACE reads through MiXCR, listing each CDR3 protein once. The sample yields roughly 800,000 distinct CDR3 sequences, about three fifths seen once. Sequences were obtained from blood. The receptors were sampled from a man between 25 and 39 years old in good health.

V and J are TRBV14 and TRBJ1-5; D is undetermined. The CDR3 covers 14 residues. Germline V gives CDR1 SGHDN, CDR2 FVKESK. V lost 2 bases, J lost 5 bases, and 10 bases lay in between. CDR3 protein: CASSQRGGDQPQHF. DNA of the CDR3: TGTGCCAGCAGCCAACGGGGTGGTGATCAGCCCCAGCATTTT.

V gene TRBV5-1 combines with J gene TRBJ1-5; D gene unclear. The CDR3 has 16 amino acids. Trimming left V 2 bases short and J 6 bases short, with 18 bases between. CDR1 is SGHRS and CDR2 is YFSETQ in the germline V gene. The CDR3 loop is CASSLNGGGLGQPQHF. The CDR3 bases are TGCGCCAGCAGCTTAAATGGAGGAGGGCTGGGTCAGCCCCAGCATTTT.

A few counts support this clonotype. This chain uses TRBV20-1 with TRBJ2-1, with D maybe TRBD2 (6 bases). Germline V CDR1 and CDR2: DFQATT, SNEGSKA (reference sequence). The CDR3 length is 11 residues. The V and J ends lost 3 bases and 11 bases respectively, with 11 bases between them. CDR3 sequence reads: CSASSGPKQFF. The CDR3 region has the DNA TGCAGTGCTAGCAGCGGGCCAAAGCAGTTCTTC.

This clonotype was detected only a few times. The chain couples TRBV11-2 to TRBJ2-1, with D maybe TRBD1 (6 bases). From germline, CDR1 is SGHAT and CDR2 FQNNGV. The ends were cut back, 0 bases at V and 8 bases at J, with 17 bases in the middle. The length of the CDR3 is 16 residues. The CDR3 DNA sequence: TGTGCCAGCAGCTTAGAAGGGACATCTGGCGGCTATGAGCAGTTCTTC. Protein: CASSLEGTSGGYEQFF.

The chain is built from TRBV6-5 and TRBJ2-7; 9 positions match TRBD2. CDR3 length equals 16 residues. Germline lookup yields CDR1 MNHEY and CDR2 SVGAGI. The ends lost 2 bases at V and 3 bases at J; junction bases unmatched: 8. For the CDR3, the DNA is TGTGCCAGCAGTTACGGTGGCGGGAGGGCCAACTACGAGCAGTACTTC. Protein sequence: CASSYGGGRANYEQYF.

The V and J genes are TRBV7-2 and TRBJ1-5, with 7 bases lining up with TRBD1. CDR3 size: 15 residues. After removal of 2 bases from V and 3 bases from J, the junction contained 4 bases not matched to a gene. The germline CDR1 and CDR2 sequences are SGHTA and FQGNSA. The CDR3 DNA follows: TGTGCCAGCAGCTTAAGACAGGGAGCCAATCAGCCCCAGCATTTT. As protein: CASSLRQGANQPQHF.

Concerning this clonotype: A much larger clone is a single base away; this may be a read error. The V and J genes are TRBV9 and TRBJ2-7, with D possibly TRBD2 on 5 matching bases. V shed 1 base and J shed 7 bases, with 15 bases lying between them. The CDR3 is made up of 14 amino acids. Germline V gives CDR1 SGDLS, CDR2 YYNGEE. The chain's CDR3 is CASSVRWEYNEQYF. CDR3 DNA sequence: TGTGCCAGCAGCGTAAGATGGGAGTACAATGAGCAGTACTTC.

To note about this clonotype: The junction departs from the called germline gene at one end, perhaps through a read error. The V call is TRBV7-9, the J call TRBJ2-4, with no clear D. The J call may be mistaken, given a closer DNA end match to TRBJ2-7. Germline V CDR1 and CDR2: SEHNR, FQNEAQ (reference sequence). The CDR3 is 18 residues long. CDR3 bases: TGTGCCAACAGCTTAGATTACTTCAGAGGTTCCTCGTTCTACGAGCAGTACTTC. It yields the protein CANSLDYFRGSSFYEQYF.

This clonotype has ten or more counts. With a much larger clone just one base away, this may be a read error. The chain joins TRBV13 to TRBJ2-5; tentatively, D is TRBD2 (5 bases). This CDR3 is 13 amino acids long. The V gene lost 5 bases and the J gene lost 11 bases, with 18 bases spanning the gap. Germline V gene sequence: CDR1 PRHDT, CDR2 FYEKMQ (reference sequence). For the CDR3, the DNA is TGTGCCAGCAGCACCGGACTCGAGAATGAGCAGTACTTC. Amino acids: CASSTGLENEQYF.

CDR3 residues: CAISNSGSRFEGTDTQYF. The CDR3 coding sequence is TGTGCCATCAGTAATAGCGGGAGTCGGTTCGAGGGCACAGATACGCAGTATTTT. V is TRBV10-3 and J is TRBJ2-3; 9 bases fit TRBD2. The CDR3 sequence is 18 residues long. Germline V gives CDR1 ENHRY, CDR2 SYGVKD. V was pared by 5 bases and J by 1 base, with 13 bases of the junction left unmatched.

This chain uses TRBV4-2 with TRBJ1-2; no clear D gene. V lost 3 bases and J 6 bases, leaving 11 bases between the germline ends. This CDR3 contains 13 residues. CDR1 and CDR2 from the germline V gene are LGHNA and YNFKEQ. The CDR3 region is CASSHDQMDGYTF. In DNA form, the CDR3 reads TGTGCCAGCAGCCATGATCAGATGGATGGCTACACCTTC.

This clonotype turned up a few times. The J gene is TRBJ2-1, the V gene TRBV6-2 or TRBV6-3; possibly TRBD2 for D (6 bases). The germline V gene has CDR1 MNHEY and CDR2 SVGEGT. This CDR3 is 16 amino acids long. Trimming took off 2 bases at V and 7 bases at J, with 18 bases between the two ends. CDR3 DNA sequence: TGTGCCAGCAGTTACGAGAAAGCGACTAGATGGAATGAGCAGTTCTTC. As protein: CASSYEKATRWNEQFF.

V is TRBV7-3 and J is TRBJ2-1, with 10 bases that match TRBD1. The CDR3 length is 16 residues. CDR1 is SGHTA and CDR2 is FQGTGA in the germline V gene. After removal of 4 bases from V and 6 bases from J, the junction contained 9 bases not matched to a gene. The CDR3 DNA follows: TGTGCCAGCAGCTCCCCGGTGACAGGGGGCGGCAATGAGCAGTTCTTC. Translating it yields CASSSPVTGGGNEQFF. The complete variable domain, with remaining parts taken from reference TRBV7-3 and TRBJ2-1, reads GAGVSQTPSNKVTEKGKYVELRCDPISGHTALYWYRQSLGQGPEFLIYFQGTGAADDSGLPNDRFFAVRPEGSVSTLKIQRTERGDSAVYLCASSSPVTGGGNEQFFGPGTRLTVL.

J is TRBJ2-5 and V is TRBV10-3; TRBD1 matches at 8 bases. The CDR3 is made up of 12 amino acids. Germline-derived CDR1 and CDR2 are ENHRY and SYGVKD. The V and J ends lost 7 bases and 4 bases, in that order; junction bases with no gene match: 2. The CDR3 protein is CAIKQGGETQYF. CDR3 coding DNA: TGTGCCATCAAACAGGGGGGAGAGACCCAGTACTTC.

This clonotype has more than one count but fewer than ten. The CDR3 here is CSATSVGDEQFF. For the CDR3, the DNA is TGCAGTGCAACTTCGGTTGGTGATGAGCAGTTCTTC. This chain connects TRBV20-1 to TRBJ2-1; D is unclear. Germline CDR1 is DFQATT and CDR2 is SNEGSKA (reference sequence). The V gene lost 6 bases and the J gene lost 8 bases, with 14 bases spanning the gap. This CDR3 has 12 residues.

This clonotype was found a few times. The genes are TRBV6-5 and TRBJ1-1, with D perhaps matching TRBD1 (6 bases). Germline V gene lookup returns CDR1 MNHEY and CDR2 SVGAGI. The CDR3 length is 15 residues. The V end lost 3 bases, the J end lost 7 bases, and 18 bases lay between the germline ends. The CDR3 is CASSYLEGTQGEAFF. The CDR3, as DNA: TGTGCCAGCAGTTATCTCGAGGGGACACAGGGTGAAGCTTTCTTT.